Here is one TCR beta chain with its context. The antigen is undetermined. Deep-resolution sequencing targeted about 200,000 T cell genomes in pre-culture CD4+ samples. The repertoire was sequenced with immunoSEQ multiplex PCR; TCRdb's copy has only in-frame clones and lacks some. The data contain around 90,000 clones, around nine tenths of them singletons. The CDR3 totals 17 residues. Germline V lookup: CDR1 LNHNV, CDR2 YYDKDF (reference sequence). These data are taken from a study of T cell repertoires and HLA-DP antigens. The chain carries TRBV15 and TRBJ2-5; tentative D call: TRBD1 (6 bases). The DNA end is more similar to TRBJ2-7, so the J call may be wrong. The sequence was obtained from a man aged 50-60 years in good health and CMV-seronegative. Sequencing used CD4+ T cells from PBMCs. Written as DNA, the CDR3 is TGTGCCACCAGCAGGACCCTGGGACATTCCAAACCCTACGAGCAGTACTTC. This gives the protein CATSRTLGHSKPYEQYF.